Each of the 9 T cell receptor beta chains below was sequenced from the same sample in a study of control samples from healthy donors and cancer patients. Repertoires were generated with immunoSEQ multiplex PCR, while TCRdb's copy carries only in-frame clones and drops some. Among about 44,000 clones listed, around 75% were seen once. Sequenced input: formalin-fixed, paraffin-embedded tissue. These TCRs come from a male donor with melanoma.

The chain couples TRBV19 to TRBJ1-4; 9 bases map to TRBD1. The CDR3 totals 17 residues. CDR1 and CDR2 from the germline V gene are LNHDA and SQIVND (reference sequence). V lost 4 bases to trimming and J lost 5 bases; unmatched junction nucleotides: 11. This chain's CDR3 is CASSTPHATGGNEKLFF. CDR3 nucleotides: TGTGCCAGTAGTACTCCCCACGCGACAGGGGGAAATGAAAAACTGTTTTTT.

With regard to this clone: This CDR3 is also generated by other DNA sequences in the sample. V and J are TRBV5-6 and TRBJ2-5, with D unresolved. CDR1 and CDR2 (germline): SGHDT, YYEEEE. V gave up 4 bases and J gave up 1 base, with 11 bases separating them. CDR3 length equals 14 residues. This chain's CDR3 is CASSLPGSQETQYF. In DNA form, the CDR3 reads TGTGCCAGCAGCCTCCCGGGTTCCCAAGAGACCCAGTACTTC.

The chain recombines TRBV4-2 with TRBJ2-3; tentatively, D is TRBD1 or TRBD2 (7 bases each). This CDR3 has 17 residues. Germline V lookup: CDR1 LGHNA, CDR2 YNFKEQ. Between the trimmed V and J ends, which lost 4 bases and 5 bases, there was a span of 22 bases. For the CDR3, the DNA is TGTGCCAGCAGCCCATTGGTGGGGCAGGGGGGGGGAGATACGCAGTATTTT. Protein sequence: CASSPLVGQGGGDTQYF.

The V and J genes are TRBV10-1 and TRBJ2-2, with 10 nucleotides matching TRBD2. The germline gives CDR1 WNHNN, CDR2 SYGVQD (reference sequence). V was pared by 6 bases and J by 6 bases, with 1 base of the junction left unmatched. The CDR3 extends over 13 amino acids. The CDR3 coding sequence is TGCGCCAGCAGCCTAGCGGGAGCCGGGGAGCTGTTTTTT. Amino acids: CASSLAGAGELFF.

CDR3 nucleotide sequence: TGTGCCAGCTCCGGCGGCCGCCAGAGGCTCTACGAGCAGTACTTC. Its protein is CASSGGRQRLYEQYF. V usage is TRBV18 and J usage is TRBJ2-7; D is uncertain. The V end was cut by 6 bases, the J end by 3 bases, with 18 bases between. CDR3 length: 15 amino acids. Per the germline V gene, CDR1 is KGHSH and CDR2 is LQKENI.

With respect to this clone: A much more abundant neighbour one base away suggests this may be a read error. In the same sample, other DNA sequences code for this CDR3. The V call is TRBV28, the J call TRBJ1-2; 7 bases are a match to TRBD1. Germline V gene sequence: CDR1 MDHEN, CDR2 SYDVKM. The CDR3 totals 13 residues. CDR3: CASSFEGHRGYTF. In DNA form, the CDR3 reads TGTGCCAGCAGTTTCGAGGGTCACAGGGGCTACACCTTT.

The chain has TRBV27 and TRBJ2-1; possible D gene TRBD1, 7 bases. This CDR3 has 14 amino acids. Germline CDR1 and CDR2: MNHEY and SMNVEV (reference sequence). The germline V and J ends were trimmed by 8 bases and 6 bases, with 17 bases remaining between them. CDR3 amino acids: CASAGQMWGNEQFF. The CDR3, as DNA: TGTGCCAGCGCGGGACAGATGTGGGGCAATGAGCAGTTCTTC.

The chain recombines TRBV24-1 with TRBJ2-2; D might be TRBD2 (5 bases). Between the trimmed V and J ends, which lost 7 bases and 2 bases, there was a span of 13 bases. Germline assignment: CDR1 KGHDR and CDR2 SFDVKD. The CDR3 spans 15 residues. CDR3 residues: CATSGVHLNTGELFF. CDR3 coding DNA: TGTGCCACCAGCGGGGTCCACCTAAACACCGGGGAGCTGTTTTTT.

The chain joins TRBV18 to TRBJ2-7; D ambiguous. CDR1 is KGHSH, CDR2 LQKENI, per germline. The V gene lost 3 bases and the J gene lost 2 bases, with 14 bases spanning the gap. The CDR3 consists of 15 residues. The DNA for the CDR3 is TGTGCCAGCTCACCCGGCGGCGACAATACCTACGAGCAGTACTTC. Translation gives CASSPGGDNTYEQYF.